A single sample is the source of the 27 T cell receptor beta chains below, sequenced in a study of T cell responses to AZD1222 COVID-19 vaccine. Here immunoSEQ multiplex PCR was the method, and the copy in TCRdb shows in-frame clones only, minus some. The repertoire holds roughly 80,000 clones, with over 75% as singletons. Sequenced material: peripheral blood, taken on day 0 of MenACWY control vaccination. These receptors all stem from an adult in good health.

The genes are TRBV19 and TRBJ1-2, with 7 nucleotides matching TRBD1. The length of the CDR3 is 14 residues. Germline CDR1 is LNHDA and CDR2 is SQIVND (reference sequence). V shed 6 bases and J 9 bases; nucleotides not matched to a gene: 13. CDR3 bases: TGTGCCAGTAGAGGGACAGAAGCATTAGGTAGCTACACCTTC. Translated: CASRGTEALGSYTF.

The DNA of the CDR3 is TGTGCCTGGAGTACAGGAATGAACACTGAAGCTTTCTTT. Translation gives CAWSTGMNTEAFF. V and J are TRBV30 and TRBJ1-1, with D maybe TRBD1 (5 bases). Germline CDR1 and CDR2: GTSNPN and SVGIG (reference sequence). CDR3 length: 13 residues. V was trimmed by 2 bases and J by 0 bases, leaving 7 bases between them.

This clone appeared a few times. The CDR3 loop is CASSQVLGDLNFFGDTIYF. The CDR3 DNA follows: TGTGCCAGCAGCCAAGTTTTGGGGGACCTTAATTTTTTTGGGGACACCATATATTTT. The chain combines TRBV4-2 with TRBJ1-3; the D gene is possibly TRBD1 (5 bases). The CDR3 totals 19 residues. Trimming cost V 1 base and J 8 bases, with 27 bases left between them. The germline V gene has CDR1 LGHNA and CDR2 YNFKEQ.

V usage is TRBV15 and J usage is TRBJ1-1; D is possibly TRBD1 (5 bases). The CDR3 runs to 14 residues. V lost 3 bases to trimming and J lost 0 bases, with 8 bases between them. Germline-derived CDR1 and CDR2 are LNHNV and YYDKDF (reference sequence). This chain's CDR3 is CATSRQTVNTEAFF. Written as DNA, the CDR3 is TGTGCCACCAGCAGGCAGACAGTGAACACTGAAGCTTTCTTT.

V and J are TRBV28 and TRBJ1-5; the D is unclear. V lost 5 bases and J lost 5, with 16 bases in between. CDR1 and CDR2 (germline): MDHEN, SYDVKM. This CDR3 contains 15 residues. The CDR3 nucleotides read TGTGCCAGCAGTCCCGCGTTGGGGAGGGATCAGCCCCAGCATTTT. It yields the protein CASSPALGRDQPQHF. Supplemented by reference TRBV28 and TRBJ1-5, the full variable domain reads DVKVTQSSRYLVKRTGEKVFLECVQDMDHENMFWYRQDPGLGLRLIYFSYDVKMKEKGDIPEGYSVSREKKERFSLILESASTNQTSMYLCASSPALGRDQPQHFGDGTRLSIL.

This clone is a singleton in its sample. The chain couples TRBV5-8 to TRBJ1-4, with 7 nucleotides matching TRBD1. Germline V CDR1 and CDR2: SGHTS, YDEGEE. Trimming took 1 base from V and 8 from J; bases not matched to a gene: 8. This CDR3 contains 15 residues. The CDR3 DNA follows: TGTGCCAGCAGCTTGTTAGCGACAGGGCGGGAAAAACTGTTTTTT. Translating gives CASSLLATGREKLFF.

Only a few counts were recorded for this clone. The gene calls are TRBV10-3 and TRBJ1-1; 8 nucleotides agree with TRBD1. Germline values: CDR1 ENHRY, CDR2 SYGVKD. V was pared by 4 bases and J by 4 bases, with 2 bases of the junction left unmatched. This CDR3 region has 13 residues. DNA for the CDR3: TGTGCCATCAGTGGGACAGGGACCACTGAAGCTTTCTTT. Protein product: CAISGTGTTEAFF.

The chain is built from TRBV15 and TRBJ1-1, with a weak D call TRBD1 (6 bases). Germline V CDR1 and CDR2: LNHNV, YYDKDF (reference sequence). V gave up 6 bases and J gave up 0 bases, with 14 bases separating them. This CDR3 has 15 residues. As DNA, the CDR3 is TGTGCCACCAGAGGGGGGGGAAATTTGAACACTGAAGCTTTCTTT. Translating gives CATRGGGNLNTEAFF. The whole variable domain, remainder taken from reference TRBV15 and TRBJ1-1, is DAMVIQNPRYQVTQFGKPVTLSCSQTLNHNVMYWYQQKSSQAPKLLFHYYDKDFNNEADTPDNFQSRRPNTSFCFLDIRSPGLGDTAMYLCATRGGGNLNTEAFFGQGTRLTVV.

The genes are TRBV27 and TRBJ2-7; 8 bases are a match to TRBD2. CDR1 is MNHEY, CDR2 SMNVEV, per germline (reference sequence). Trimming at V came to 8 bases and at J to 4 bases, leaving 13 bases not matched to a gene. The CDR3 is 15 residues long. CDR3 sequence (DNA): TGTGCCAGCCGACGGACAGCGGGGGAGATGTACGAGCAGTACTTC. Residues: CASRRTAGEMYEQYF.

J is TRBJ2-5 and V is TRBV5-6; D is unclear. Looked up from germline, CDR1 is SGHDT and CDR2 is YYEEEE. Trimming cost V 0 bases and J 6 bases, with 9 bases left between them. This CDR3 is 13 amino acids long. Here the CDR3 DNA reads TGTGCCAGCAGCTTGGAGCTCCCCCAGACCCAGTACTTC. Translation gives CASSLELPQTQYF.

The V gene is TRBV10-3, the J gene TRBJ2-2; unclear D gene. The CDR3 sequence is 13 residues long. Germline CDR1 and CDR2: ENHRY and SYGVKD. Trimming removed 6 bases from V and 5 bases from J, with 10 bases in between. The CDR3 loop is CAIRTTLTGELFF. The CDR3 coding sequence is TGTGCCATCAGGACCACATTGACCGGGGAGCTGTTTTTT.

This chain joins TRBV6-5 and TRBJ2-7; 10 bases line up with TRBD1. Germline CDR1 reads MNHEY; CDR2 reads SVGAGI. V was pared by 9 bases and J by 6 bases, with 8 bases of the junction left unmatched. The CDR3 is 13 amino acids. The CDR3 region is CASCGQGGGEQYF. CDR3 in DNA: TGTGCCAGTTGCGGACAGGGGGGTGGCGAGCAGTACTTC.

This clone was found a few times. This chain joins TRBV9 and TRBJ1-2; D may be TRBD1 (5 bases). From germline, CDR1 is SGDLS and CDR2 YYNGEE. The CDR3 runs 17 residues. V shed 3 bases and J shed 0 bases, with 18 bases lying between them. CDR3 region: CASSAGHLTDPNYGYTF. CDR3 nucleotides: TGTGCCAGCAGCGCAGGTCATTTGACAGATCCTAACTATGGCTACACCTTC.

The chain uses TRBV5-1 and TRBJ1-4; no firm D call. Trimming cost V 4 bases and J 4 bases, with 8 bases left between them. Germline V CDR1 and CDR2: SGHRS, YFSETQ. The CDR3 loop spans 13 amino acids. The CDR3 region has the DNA TGCGCCAGCAGCATGGACCTTAATGAAAAACTGTTTTTT. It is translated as CASSMDLNEKLFF.

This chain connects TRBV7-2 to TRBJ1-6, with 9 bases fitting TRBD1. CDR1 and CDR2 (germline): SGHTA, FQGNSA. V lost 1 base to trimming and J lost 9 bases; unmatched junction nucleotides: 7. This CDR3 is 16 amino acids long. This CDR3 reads CASSLVGTGSGSPLHF. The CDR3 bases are TGTGCCAGCAGCTTAGTGGGGACAGGGTCCGGTTCACCCCTCCACTTT.

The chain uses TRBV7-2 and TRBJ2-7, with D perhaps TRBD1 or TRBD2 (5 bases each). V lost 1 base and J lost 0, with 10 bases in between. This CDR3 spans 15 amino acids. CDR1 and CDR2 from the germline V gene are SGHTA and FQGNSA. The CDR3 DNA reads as TGTGCCAGCAGCTTAGAGAGGGGCAGCTCCTACGAGCAGTACTTC. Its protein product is CASSLERGSSYEQYF.

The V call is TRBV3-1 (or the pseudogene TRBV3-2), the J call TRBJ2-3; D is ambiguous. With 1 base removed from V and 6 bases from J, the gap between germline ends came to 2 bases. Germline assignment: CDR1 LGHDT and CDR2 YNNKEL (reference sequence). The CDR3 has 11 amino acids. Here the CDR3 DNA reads TGTGCCAGCAGCCAAGGTGATACGCAGTATTTT. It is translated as CASSQGDTQYF.

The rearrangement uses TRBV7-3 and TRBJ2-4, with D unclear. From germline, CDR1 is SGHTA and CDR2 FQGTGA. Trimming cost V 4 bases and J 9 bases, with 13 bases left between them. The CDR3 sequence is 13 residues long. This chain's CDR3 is CASSSDFRGIQYF. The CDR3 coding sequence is TGTGCCAGCAGCTCCGATTTCCGTGGCATTCAGTACTTC.

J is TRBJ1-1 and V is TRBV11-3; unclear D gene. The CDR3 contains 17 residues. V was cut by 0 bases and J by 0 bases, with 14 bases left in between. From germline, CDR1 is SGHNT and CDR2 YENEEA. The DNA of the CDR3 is TGTGCCAGCAGCTTAGATTCTTCCCTCAAAATGAACACTGAAGCTTTCTTT. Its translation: CASSLDSSLKMNTEAFF.

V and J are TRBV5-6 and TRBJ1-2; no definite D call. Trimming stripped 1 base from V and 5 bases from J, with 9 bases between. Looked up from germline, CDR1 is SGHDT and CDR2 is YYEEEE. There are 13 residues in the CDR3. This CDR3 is CASSLSGQYGYTF. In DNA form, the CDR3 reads TGTGCCAGCAGCTTGAGTGGGCAGTATGGCTACACCTTC.

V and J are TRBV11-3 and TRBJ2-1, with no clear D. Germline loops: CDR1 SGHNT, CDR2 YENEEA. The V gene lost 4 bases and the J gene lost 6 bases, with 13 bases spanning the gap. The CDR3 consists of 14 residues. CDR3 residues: CASSSPPSSNEQFF. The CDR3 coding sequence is TGTGCCAGCAGCTCTCCTCCCTCTAGCAATGAGCAGTTCTTC.

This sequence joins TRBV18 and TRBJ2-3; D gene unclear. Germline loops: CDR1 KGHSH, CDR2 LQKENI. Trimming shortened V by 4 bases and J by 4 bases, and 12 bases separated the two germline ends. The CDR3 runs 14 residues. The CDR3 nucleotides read TGTGCCAGCTCACTCCCCCCAGTTTCAGATACGCAGTATTTT. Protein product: CASSLPPVSDTQYF.

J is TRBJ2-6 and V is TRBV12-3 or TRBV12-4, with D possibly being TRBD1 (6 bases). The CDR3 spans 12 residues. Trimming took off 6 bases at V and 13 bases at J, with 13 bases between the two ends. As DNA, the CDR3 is TGTGCCAGCAGCAGGACAGACTTAGTCCTGACTTTC. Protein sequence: CASSRTDLVLTF.

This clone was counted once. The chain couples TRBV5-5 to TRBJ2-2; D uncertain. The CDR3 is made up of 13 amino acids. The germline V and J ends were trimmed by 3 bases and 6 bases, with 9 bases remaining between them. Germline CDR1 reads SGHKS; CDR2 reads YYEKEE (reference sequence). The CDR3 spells CASSSPLSGELFF. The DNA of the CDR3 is TGTGCCAGCAGCTCCCCCCTTTCCGGGGAGCTGTTTTTT.

Here the CDR3 reads CASSIPTLAKNIQYF. The CDR3 coding sequence is TGTGCCAGTAGTATCCCCACCTTAGCCAAAAACATTCAGTACTTC. The chain couples TRBV19 to TRBJ2-4; D is undetermined. The CDR3 spans 15 residues. Per the germline V gene, CDR1 is LNHDA and CDR2 is SQIVND (reference sequence). Trimming cost V 3 bases and J 0 bases, with 9 bases left between them.

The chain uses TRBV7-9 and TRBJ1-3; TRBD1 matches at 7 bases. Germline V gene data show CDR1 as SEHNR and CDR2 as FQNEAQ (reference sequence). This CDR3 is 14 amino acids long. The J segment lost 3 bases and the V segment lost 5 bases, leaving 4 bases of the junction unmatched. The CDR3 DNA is TGTGCCAGCAGCCGGACAGGAGATGGAAACACCATATATTTT. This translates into CASSRTGDGNTIYF.

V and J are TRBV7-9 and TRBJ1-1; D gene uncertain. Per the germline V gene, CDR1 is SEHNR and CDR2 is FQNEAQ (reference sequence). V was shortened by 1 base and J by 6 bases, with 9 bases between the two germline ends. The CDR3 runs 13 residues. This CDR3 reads CASSLGPLSEAFF. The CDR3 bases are TGTGCCAGCAGCTTAGGACCGCTATCTGAAGCTTTCTTT.